This T cell receptor (beta chain) appears in the sequencing data of a study of T-cell memory formation after mild COVID-19. Background on the study: Among the donors, TCR clusters were largely specific to each donor.

Employing constant-segment primers, 5'RACE generated TCR alpha and TCR beta cDNA libraries bearing sample barcodes and UMIs. Via MiXCR, TCRdb re-called the 5' RACE reads, giving one row per CDR3 protein. The sample has hundreds of thousands of distinct CDR3 sequences, roughly 16% seen once. Study-level findings and limits: Mainly CM and EM harbored the contracting CD4+ clones; mainly EMRA harbored the CD8+ ones. Clones that shrank (day 15 to 85) were balanced CD4/CD8, whereas later expanders leaned CD4+.

The germline CDR1 and CDR2 sequences are SGHTA and FQGNSA. This CDR3 comprises 14 residues. V shed 4 bases and J shed 1 base, with 10 bases lying between them. This clonotype appeared a few times. What it binds is unknown. This chain uses TRBV7-2 with TRBJ1-1; D not certain. Input material: PBMCs or a T cell subset sorted from them (not recorded which). The receptor was derived from a man aged 18 to 29 who had mild COVID-19 (a few samples of this study predate the infection). Cell type and time point are not known. CDR3 loop: CASSSGIPNTEAFF. The CDR3 bases are TGTGCCAGCAGCTCTGGGATCCCGAACACTGAAGCTTTCTTT.